The sequence of this T cell receptor beta chain was determined in a study of cytomegalovirus exposure and HLA in healthy donors. This clone was seen a few times. Its antigen remains unidentified. Whole-study findings and limits: Reportedly, cytomegalovirus status was diagnosed with high sensitivity and specificity. Prior analysis indicated that the majority of TCR beta V segments exhibited productivity approximately 90% or approximately 30% of the time.

Amplification used 60 Vbeta primers and 13 Jbeta primers. Repertoires were generated with immunoSEQ multiplex PCR, while TCRdb's copy carries only in-frame clones and drops some. Among about 160,000 clones listed, over 60% were seen once. The CDR3 length is 15 residues. V was pared by 7 bases and J by 5 bases, with 13 bases of the junction left unmatched. This sequence was found in a woman aged 18-29 years in good health and CMV-seronegative. The chain uses TRBV23-1 and TRBJ2-5; TRBD1 matches at 7 bases. TRBV23-1 is recorded as an ORF, its role being uncertain. The specimen sequenced was PBMCs. In DNA form, the CDR3 reads TGCGCCAGCAAAAAGTCCGGGACAGCCAGGGAGACCCAGTACTTC. It yields the protein CASKKSGTARETQYF.